The 31 T cell receptor beta chains below come from one sample, sequenced in a study of T cell changes during pregnancy in multiple sclerosis. Method: immunoSEQ multiplex PCR; TCRdb's copy keeps in-frame clones and lacks some. The data show tens of thousands of clones, 90% to 95% seen once. Material: peripheral blood, obtained in the second trimester of pregnancy. The receptors were gathered from a female donor with multiple sclerosis, enrolled in a pregnancy study.

The gene calls are TRBV18 and TRBJ2-5, with 8 bases aligning to TRBD1. CDR1 and CDR2 from the germline V gene are KGHSH and LQKENI. There are 14 residues in the CDR3. Trimming at V came to 2 bases and at J to 5 bases, leaving 4 bases not matched to a gene. Written as DNA, the CDR3 is TGTGCCAGCTCACCAGGACAGGGCACGGAGACCCAGTACTTC. Amino acids: CASSPGQGTETQYF.

This chain joins TRBV7-2 and TRBJ2-3, with TRBD1 as a possible D gene (5 bases). Per the germline V gene, CDR1 is SGHTA and CDR2 is FQGNSA. Trimming stripped 3 bases from V and 6 bases from J, with 16 bases between. The CDR3 totals 15 residues. The DNA for the CDR3 is TGTGCCAGCAGCTTCACCACGGCTTCAGGGGATACGCAGTATTTT. Translated: CASSFTTASGDTQYF.

CDR3 sequence (DNA): TGTGCCAGCAGCTTAGGTGGGAGTGGAGAGACCCAGTACTTC. Its protein product is CASSLGGSGETQYF. V and J are TRBV7-2 and TRBJ2-5; D is possibly TRBD2 (5 bases). CDR3 length: 14 amino acids. Germline V gene data show CDR1 as SGHTA and CDR2 as FQGNSA. V gave up 1 base and J gave up 4 bases, with 10 bases separating them. The full variable domain, rest sourced from reference TRBV7-2 and TRBJ2-5, is GAGVSQSPSNKVTEKGKDVELRCDPISGHTALYWYRQSLGQGLEFLIYFQGNSAPDKSGLPSDRFSAERTGGSVSTLTIQRTQQEDSAVYLCASSLGGSGETQYFGPGTRLLVL.

J is TRBJ2-2 and V is TRBV19; 8 nucleotides match TRBD1. This CDR3 contains 15 residues. V lost 4 bases and J lost 1; bases outside the gene matches: 2. Germline CDR1 reads LNHDA; CDR2 reads SQIVND (reference sequence). For the CDR3, the DNA is TGTGCCAGTAGTACCACAGGGGGGAACACCGGGGAGCTGTTTTTT. This translates into CASSTTGGNTGELFF.

The rearrangement links TRBV6-1 to TRBJ2-1, with TRBD2 matching 7 bases. Germline lookup yields CDR1 MNHNS and CDR2 SASEGT. The CDR3 has 13 residues. J was trimmed by 8 bases and V by 5 bases; bases with no gene match: 6. The CDR3 DNA sequence: TGTGCCAGCAGTAGCGGGAATTCACATGAGCAGTTCTTC. This gives the protein CASSSGNSHEQFF.

This chain links TRBV7-9 with TRBJ2-1; the match to TRBD2 covers 7 bases. Per germline, CDR1 SEHNR and CDR2 FQNEAQ (reference sequence). The CDR3 sequence is 13 residues long. With V trimmed by 5 bases and J by 7 bases, 5 bases remained unmatched. CDR3 in DNA: TGTGCCAGCAGCGCCCGTAGCGGGAATGAGCAGTTCTTC. Protein sequence: CASSARSGNEQFF.

This clone has only one observation. The CDR3 DNA follows: TGTGCCAGCAGTCCCGGGACTAGGCTGATGAATGAGCAGTTCTTC. Its translation is CASSPGTRLMNEQFF. The chain uses TRBV11-2 and TRBJ2-1; TRBD2 matches at 8 bases. V lost 6 bases, J lost 7 bases, and 11 bases stayed unmatched. This CDR3 has 15 residues. Per the germline V gene, CDR1 is SGHAT and CDR2 is FQNNGV.

DNA for the CDR3: TGTGCCAGCAGTGAATACGGGATCATGAACACTGAAGCTTTCTTT. This encodes CASSEYGIMNTEAFF. The chain is built from TRBV2 and TRBJ1-1, with D hard to call. The germline V and J ends were trimmed by 2 bases and 0 bases, with 10 bases remaining between them. Germline CDR1 reads SNHLY; CDR2 reads FYNNEI. This CDR3 has 15 amino acids.

This clone appeared a single time. V is TRBV2 and J is TRBJ2-7; 16 bases are shared with TRBD2. V dropped 6 bases and J dropped 4; count of bases not matched to a gene: 0. The CDR3 sequence is 14 residues long. Germline CDR1 is SNHLY and CDR2 is FYNNEI. The CDR3: CASRGLAGGYEQYF. As DNA, the CDR3 is TGTGCCAGCAGGGGACTAGCGGGAGGGTACGAGCAGTACTTC.

This clone occurred once. Other nucleotide sequences from this sample produce the same CDR3. J is TRBJ1-4 and V is TRBV5-4; TRBD1 agrees at 8 bases. V shed 4 bases and J 8 bases; nucleotides not matched to a gene: 7. Germline CDR1 reads SGHNT; CDR2 reads YYREEE (reference sequence). The CDR3 runs 14 residues. CDR3 nucleotides: TGTGCCAGCAGCCCAGGACAGGGAAGGGAAAAACTGTTTTTT. This encodes CASSPGQGREKLFF. The full variable domain, in which reference TRBV5-4 and TRBJ1-4 provide the parts outside the CDR3, is ETGVTQSPTHLIKTRGQQVTLRCSSQSGHNTVSWYQQALGQGPQFIFQYYREEENGRGNFPPRFSGLQFPNYSSELNVNALELDDSALYLCASSPGQGREKLFFGSGTQLSVL.

The chain recombines TRBV7-9 with TRBJ1-3; D gene unclear. The germline V gene encodes CDR1 SEHNR and CDR2 FQNEAQ (reference sequence). V was clipped by 4 bases and J by 0 bases, with 13 bases between them. The CDR3 totals 16 residues. The CDR3 loop reads CASSSPTYSSGNTIYF. In DNA, the CDR3 is TGTGCCAGCAGCTCACCGACTTATAGCTCTGGAAACACCATATATTTT.

V is TRBV9 and J is TRBJ2-7; tentatively, D is TRBD2 (7 bases). Germline values: CDR1 SGDLS, CDR2 YYNGEE. The V end was cut by 2 bases, the J end by 5 bases, with 14 bases between. The CDR3 sequence is 14 residues long. The CDR3 sequence: CASSVRGGGDEQYF. The DNA for the CDR3 is TGTGCCAGCAGCGTCCGAGGAGGGGGGGACGAGCAGTACTTC.

This clone appeared once. V is TRBV7-9 and J is TRBJ2-6; D gene ambiguous. Trimming pared 4 bases from V and 0 bases from J, leaving 7 bases between. This CDR3 contains 15 residues. CDR1 and CDR2 from the germline V gene are SEHNR and FQNEAQ (reference sequence). The CDR3 DNA sequence: TGTGCCAGCAGCTCCTCTTCCTCTGGGGCCAACGTCCTGACTTTC. Translating gives CASSSSSSGANVLTF.

The chain employs TRBV19 and TRBJ2-2, with D possibly matching TRBD2 (6 bases). V was pared by 6 bases and J by 4 bases, with 9 bases between. Per the germline V gene, CDR1 is LNHDA and CDR2 is SQIVND (reference sequence). The CDR3 sequence is 13 residues long. CDR3 sequence (DNA): TGTGCCAGTAGCGGGAGCGTCACCGGGGAGCTGTTTTTT. Translated, it gives CASSGSVTGELFF.

This chain uses TRBV2 with TRBJ2-5; D is possibly TRBD1 (5 bases). CDR3 size: 15 residues. Germline values: CDR1 SNHLY, CDR2 FYNNEI. V lost 2 bases, J lost 0 bases, and 10 bases lay in between. CDR3 loop: CASSEPRAHQETQYF. The CDR3 nucleotides read TGTGCCAGCAGTGAACCCAGGGCCCACCAAGAGACCCAGTACTTC. The full variable domain, rest sourced from reference TRBV2 and TRBJ2-5, is EPEVTQTPSHQVTQMGQEVILRCVPISNHLYFYWYRQILGQKVEFLVSFYNNEISEKSEIFDDQFSVERPDGSNFTLKIRSTKLEDSAMYFCASSEPRAHQETQYFGPGTRLLVL.

The chain couples TRBV25-1 to TRBJ2-1; 10 nucleotides agree with TRBD1. V dropped 7 bases and J dropped 5; count of bases not matched to a gene: 5. Germline assignment: CDR1 MGHDK and CDR2 SYGVNS. This CDR3 is built from 14 residues. CDR3 residues: CASMRDRGHNEQFF. The CDR3 region has the DNA TGTGCCAGCATGAGGGACAGGGGACACAATGAGCAGTTCTTC.

The chain has TRBV5-6 and TRBJ2-1; D is unclear. From germline, CDR1 is SGHDT and CDR2 YYEEEE. The CDR3 is 15 amino acids. V dropped 4 bases and J dropped 0 bases, with 11 bases sitting between them. The CDR3 is CASSRTWSSYNEQFF. In DNA, the CDR3 is TGTGCCAGCAGCCGTACTTGGAGCTCCTACAATGAGCAGTTCTTC.

V usage is TRBV29-1 and J usage is TRBJ1-4; 7 bases match TRBD1. Per the germline V gene, CDR1 is SQVTM and CDR2 is ANQGSEA. V lost 6 bases, J lost 3 bases, and 10 bases stayed unmatched. This CDR3 comprises 15 residues. CDR3 sequence: CSVRARDSPNEKLFF. The CDR3 coding sequence is TGCAGCGTCCGGGCTCGGGACAGCCCTAATGAAAAACTGTTTTTT.

The chain has TRBV29-1 and TRBJ2-5, with 7 bases fitting TRBD1. Unmatched junction bases numbered 8, after V lost 4 bases and J lost 3 bases. CDR1 and CDR2 (germline): SQVTM, ANQGSEA. There are 14 residues in the CDR3. This CDR3 is CSVVHWDSKETQYF. Here the CDR3 DNA reads TGCAGCGTTGTTCATTGGGACAGTAAAGAGACCCAGTACTTC.

The rearrangement uses TRBV5-1 and TRBJ2-6; D is uncertain. This CDR3 contains 17 residues. Germline loops: CDR1 SGHRS, CDR2 YFSETQ. The V gene lost 1 base and the J gene lost 0 bases, with 11 bases spanning the gap. The CDR3 nucleotides read TGCGCCAGCAGCTTGTTTCCGGTGAGCTCTGGGGCCAACGTCCTGACTTTC. This encodes CASSLFPVSSGANVLTF. The whole variable domain, remainder taken from reference TRBV5-1 and TRBJ2-6, is KAGVTQTPRYLIKTRGQQVTLSCSPISGHRSVSWYQQTPGQGLQFLFEYFSETQRNKGNFPGRFSGRQFSNSRSEMNVSTLELGDSALYLCASSLFPVSSGANVLTFGAGSRLTVL.

The chain is built from TRBV6-1 and TRBJ1-5, with 9 bases fitting TRBD1. Germline loops: CDR1 MNHNS, CDR2 SASEGT. V lost 4 bases to trimming and J lost 9 bases; unmatched junction nucleotides: 4. The CDR3 is 13 residues long. In nucleotides, the CDR3 is TGTGCCAGCAGTGGAGGACAGGGGACGCCCCAGCATTTT. Amino acids: CASSGGQGTPQHF.

The chain carries TRBV27 and TRBJ2-7; tentative D call: TRBD2 (7 bases). Trimming left V 6 bases short and J 0 bases short, with 18 bases between. Germline-derived CDR1 and CDR2 are MNHEY and SMNVEV (reference sequence). The CDR3 loop spans 16 amino acids. CDR3 protein: CASSLRGGSPSYEQYF. In nucleotides, the CDR3 is TGTGCCAGCAGCCTAAGGGGGGGGAGCCCCTCCTACGAGCAGTACTTC.

The rearrangement links TRBV5-1 to TRBJ1-1; TRBD1 might be the D (6 bases). CDR3 length equals 16 residues. The germline gives CDR1 SGHRS, CDR2 YFSETQ. The V gene lost 2 bases and the J gene lost 5 bases, with 19 bases spanning the gap. CDR3: CASSFLTGIVRTEAFF. The DNA for the CDR3 is TGCGCCAGCAGCTTTCTTACAGGGATAGTACGGACTGAAGCTTTCTTT.

This rearrangement joins TRBV4-2 to TRBJ1-1, with a tentative D call TRBD1 (6 bases). The V end was cut by 6 bases, the J end by 1 base, with 15 bases between. The CDR3 covers 15 residues. Germline V gene sequence: CDR1 LGHNA, CDR2 YNFKEQ. CDR3 in amino acids: CASRRAGQKNTEAFF. CDR3 bases: TGTGCCAGCAGGAGAGCGGGACAAAAGAACACTGAAGCTTTCTTT.

V usage is TRBV28 and J usage is TRBJ2-7; 12 positions match TRBD1. The germline CDR1 and CDR2 sequences are MDHEN and SYDVKM. The CDR3 covers 17 residues. V lost 8 bases and J lost 4; bases outside the gene matches: 15. CDR3 in amino acids: CASFGTGGPQQNYEQYF. The CDR3 region has the DNA TGTGCCAGCTTCGGGACAGGGGGCCCCCAGCAGAATTACGAGCAGTACTTC.

The chain joins TRBV5-1 to TRBJ2-1; 7 bases map to TRBD2. CDR1 is SGHRS, CDR2 YFSETQ, per germline. CDR3 length equals 14 residues. V trimming: 4 bases; J trimming: 9 bases; junction bases outside the gene matches: 10. In nucleotides, the CDR3 is TGCGCCAGCAGCCCGGGACTATACGAGACTGAGCAGTTCTTC. Residues: CASSPGLYETEQFF.

The chain couples TRBV29-1 to TRBJ2-2; possibly TRBD2 for D (5 bases). The CDR3 covers 19 residues. V lost 5 bases and J 2 bases, leaving 27 bases between the germline ends. Germline CDR1 SQVTM, CDR2 ANQGSEA. The CDR3 loop reads CSVSLTWTAATYNTGELFF. The CDR3 DNA reads as TGCAGCGTTTCGCTCACCTGGACTGCCGCGACTTATAACACCGGGGAGCTGTTTTTT.

Only one count was recorded for this clone. This chain uses TRBV7-3 with TRBJ1-3; D not certain. Germline V gives CDR1 SGHTA, CDR2 FQGTGA. Deletions cut 2 bases from V and 0 bases from J, with 5 bases between. The CDR3 loop spans 14 amino acids. In nucleotides, the CDR3 is TGTGCCAGCAGCTTATCGTCCTCTGGAAACACCATATATTTT. This encodes CASSLSSSGNTIYF. The full variable domain, in which reference TRBV7-3 and TRBJ1-3 provide the parts outside the CDR3, is GAGVSQTPSNKVTEKGKYVELRCDPISGHTALYWYRQSLGQGPEFLIYFQGTGAADDSGLPNDRFFAVRPEGSVSTLKIQRTERGDSAVYLCASSLSSSGNTIYFGEGSWLTVV.

This clone was recorded once. The V gene is TRBV10-3, the J gene TRBJ2-7; 9 positions match TRBD2. The CDR3 extends over 14 amino acids. V trimming: 6 bases; J trimming: 2 bases; junction bases outside the gene matches: 5. Germline assignment: CDR1 ENHRY and CDR2 SYGVKD. The CDR3: CAIRRTSETYEQYF. As DNA, the CDR3 is TGTGCCATCAGAAGGACTAGCGAGACCTACGAGCAGTACTTC.

V usage is TRBV2 and J usage is TRBJ2-6, with D maybe TRBD1 (5 bases). Trimming removed 4 bases at V and 0 bases at J, with 13 bases between. The CDR3 length is 17 residues. Germline CDR1 and CDR2: SNHLY and FYNNEI. The CDR3 loop reads CASSAGKSDSGANVLTF. CDR3 DNA sequence: TGTGCCAGCAGTGCAGGGAAAAGCGACTCTGGGGCCAACGTCCTGACTTTC.

The J gene is TRBJ1-4, the V gene TRBV28; D is unclear. The CDR3 consists of 14 residues. V was clipped by 4 bases and J by 7 bases, with 13 bases between them. Germline CDR1 and CDR2: MDHEN and SYDVKM. The CDR3 sequence: CASSSGGSSEKLFF. The CDR3 bases are TGTGCCAGCAGTTCAGGAGGGTCCAGTGAAAAACTGTTTTTT.